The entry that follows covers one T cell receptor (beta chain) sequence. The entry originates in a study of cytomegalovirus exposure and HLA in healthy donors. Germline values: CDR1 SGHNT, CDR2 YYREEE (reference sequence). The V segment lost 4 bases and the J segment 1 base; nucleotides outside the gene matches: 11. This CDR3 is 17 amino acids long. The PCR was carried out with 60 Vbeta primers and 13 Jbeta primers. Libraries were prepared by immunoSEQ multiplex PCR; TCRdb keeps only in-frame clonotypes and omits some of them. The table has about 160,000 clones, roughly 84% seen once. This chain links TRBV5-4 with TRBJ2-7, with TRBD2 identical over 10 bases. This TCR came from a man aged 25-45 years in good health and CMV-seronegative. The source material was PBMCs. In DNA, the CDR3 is TGTGCCAGCAGCCCGGGAGGTCGGACTAGCGGTTCCTACGAGCAGTACTTC. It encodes CASSPGGRTSGSYEQYF.